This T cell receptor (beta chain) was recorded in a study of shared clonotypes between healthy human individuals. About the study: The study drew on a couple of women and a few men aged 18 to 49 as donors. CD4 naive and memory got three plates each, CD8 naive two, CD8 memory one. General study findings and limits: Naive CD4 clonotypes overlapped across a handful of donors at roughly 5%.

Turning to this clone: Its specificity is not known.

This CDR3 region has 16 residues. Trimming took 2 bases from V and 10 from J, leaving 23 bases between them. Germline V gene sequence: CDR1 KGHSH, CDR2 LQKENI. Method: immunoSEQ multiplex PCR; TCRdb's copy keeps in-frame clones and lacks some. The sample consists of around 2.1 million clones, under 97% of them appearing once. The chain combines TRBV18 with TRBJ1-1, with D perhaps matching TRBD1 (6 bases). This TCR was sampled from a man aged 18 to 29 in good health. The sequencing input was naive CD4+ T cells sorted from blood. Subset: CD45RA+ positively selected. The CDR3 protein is CASSPNNYWDTSTAFF. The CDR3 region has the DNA TGTGCCAGCTCACCAAATAACTACTGGGACACCTCCACAGCTTTCTTT. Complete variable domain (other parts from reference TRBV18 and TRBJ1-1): NAGVMQNPRHLVRRRGQEARLRCSPMKGHSHVYWYRQLPEEGLKFMVYLQKENIIDESGMPKERFSAEFPKEGPSILRIQQVVRGDSAAYFCASSPNNYWDTSTAFFGQGTRLTVV.